This TCR beta chain is drawn from a study of shared clonotypes between healthy human individuals. Study information: The study enrolled a couple of women and three men aged 18 to 49. Study-wide results and caveats: Rarefaction showed sorted-subset sequencing was incomplete despite large depth.

As concerns this clone: Its antigen is currently unknown.

Original methodology: In the immunoSEQ data, sequences were junction-only and lacked quality scores, so filtering differed. Profiling relied on immunoSEQ multiplex PCR, and the TCRdb table lists in-frame clones only, not all of them. That table is the source of V, J and clone size, and D and trimming were worked out from the DNA. The table includes some 2,000,000 clones, 95% detected once. This CDR3 contains 15 residues. Germline CDR1 reads MNHEY; CDR2 reads SVGAGI. The V gene lost 10 bases and the J gene lost 4 bases, with 20 bases spanning the gap. This TCR derives from a man between 18 and 29 years old in good health. The chain recombines TRBV6-5 with TRBJ1-3, with D maybe TRBD1 (5 bases). Specimen: naive CD4+ T cells sorted from blood. The subset: CD45RA+ positively selected. The CDR3 DNA reads as TGTGCCACCGGGGACGGGCGAGTTTCAGGAAACACCATATATTTT. It specifies CATGDGRVSGNTIYF.